This TCR beta chain was documented in a study of OX40 agonist ivuxolimab in advanced cancers. For the study in its entirety: The costimulatory receptor OX40 (CD134) was targeted by ivuxolimab, a fully human IgG2 agonistic monoclonal antibody. Among the 50 to 55 dose-escalation patients, about 19 had hepatocellular carcinoma, around 15 melanoma, 9 renal cell carcinoma and 9 head and neck cancer. Patients were allowed to have had prior anti-PD-1, anti-PD-L1 or anti-CTLA-4 therapy, and around two fifths of the dose-escalation patients had been treated with checkpoint inhibitors. The purpose of peripheral TCRbeta sequencing was to test whether ivuxolimab changed TCR sequence diversity and led to clonal T-cell expansion. The paper reports the monotherapy dose-escalation portion (N = 52 patients) of the phase I ivuxolimab trial. Intravenous ivuxolimab was administered to patients every 2 weeks at six dose levels: 0.01, 0.1, 0.3, 1.5, 3 and 10 mg/kg. Partial responses were achieved by three dose-escalation patients, of whom one had hepatocellular carcinoma and two had cutaneous melanoma. In the dose-escalation cohort, more than 80% of patients were male, and the mean age was roughly 60 years with a range of roughly 20 to 79. General study outcomes and caveats: Antigen specificity was not determined for the clonally expanded peripheral T cells. Low levels of normalized T-cell clonal expansion were also seen in some patients who did not respond. At doses of 0.1 to 3.0 mg/kg, clonal expansion of both CD4+ and CD8+ blood T cells was observed from baseline to week 6. After ivuxolimab, expanded clones were on average more numerous among CD8+ T cells than among CD4+ T cells. In the 0.1-3.0 mg/kg groups, partial responders had among the lowest normalized peripheral clonal expansion, particularly in CD8+ T cells.

Genomic DNA was extracted from sorted cells for sequencing of the TCRbeta CDR3 region. The immunoSEQ Assay was used for sequencing of TCRbeta CDR3 regions. TCRdb took this table from immuneACCESS and kept in-frame rearrangements with V and J called. Such tables lack part of the clones; where checked against another copy, unresolved V genes explain under half of the gap, and the rest is unexplained. The sample table contains about 38,000 clones; only one count was recorded for 80% to 90% of them. The ten largest clones add up to around 40% of the sample. The trial excluded patients who had a history of autoimmune disease or who were on systemic immunosuppression. Peripheral blood for TCR sequencing was drawn from every dose cohort at baseline, at cycle 4 day 1 and at cycle 7 day 1. The samples were taken from a phase I, first-in-human, multicenter, open-label dose-escalation trial of ivuxolimab. Adults with locally advanced or metastatic melanoma, renal cell, hepatocellular, or head and neck squamous cell carcinoma were enrolled in the trial. Before TCR sequencing, CD4+ T cells and CD8+ T cells were sorted from peripheral blood as separate populations.

As regards this clone: The clone's antigen remains unknown. No much larger clonotype is one base removed from it; base qualities were not supplied.

Ends trimmed: V by 4 bases, J by 6 bases; bases unmatched to a gene: 4. The CDR3 sequence holds 14 residues, the cysteine and phenylalanine included. Solely the CDR3 DNA is kept, with 42 bases framed from the first base. Based on the germline V gene, the CDR1 and CDR2 sequences are SGHRS and YFSETQ. The specimen comprised CD4+ or CD8+ T cells sorted from blood, sampled in a trial of the OX40 agonist ivuxolimab. The TCR originated in an adult with an advanced solid tumor such as melanoma, head and neck, liver or kidney cancer. This chain is built from TRBV5-1 and TRBJ2-3, and TRBD1 matches 11 of the central bases. The DNA sequence is given as TGCGCCAGCAGCCCTGGACAGGGGGCCGATACGCAGTATTTT. This gives the protein CASSPGQGADTQYF.